This T cell receptor beta chain was observed in a study of blood T cells in healthy people across ages (dated by TCRdb to the mid-2010s). Describing the broader study: In model experiments, roughly one uniquely barcoded TCR beta cDNA molecule per two T cells was captured by template switching. For two donors (one aged 18 to 29 and one aged 80 or older), the study analyzed two additional independent replicas of 1 million unique cDNA reads from the same blood draw. The donors were divided into four age groups: young (average around 16 years), middle-aged (roughly 42), aged (approximately 64) and long-lived (roughly 82). The study measured age-related changes in TCR beta repertoire diversity using deep sequencing normalized with unique cDNA molecular identifiers. Donors of different ages were randomly distributed across sequencing lanes to avoid experimental bias.

CDR1 and CDR2 are read off the germline V gene (reference sequence) as MNHEY and SMNVEV. Counted from cysteine to phenylalanine, this CDR3 has 14 amino acids. CDR3 DNA only is kept here, 42 bases in frame from base 1. V loses 4 bases, J loses 2 bases, and the germline ends lie 12 bases apart. This clonotype has at least ten counts. Its antigen is unknown. Base qualities are not recorded, but no much larger clone differs from it by a single base. What the work shows at the level of the full study, not this receptor alone: Estimates of total diversity based on one million sequenced T cells were considered lower bounds and underestimates. Since profiling was done on bulk unsorted PBMCs, naive and antigen-experienced compartments could not be conclusively compared. Compared with the aged group, the long-lived group had more naive CD4+ T cells, fewer expanded clones and increased TCR diversity, suggesting age selection. The CMV infection status of donors was not known, potentially confounding age-related changes in expanded clonotypes. Observed TCR beta diversity per million T cells fell roughly linearly with age, and a significant reduction was already apparent by age approximately 40. A strong correlation was found between observed TCR beta diversity and the percentage of naive T cells measured by flow cytometry.

The method was 5' RACE. The listed sequencing device is Illumina HiSeq 2500. The second PCR ran for about 6 to 12 cycles and used a J-beta primer mix along with a sample-barcoded 5' primer. A unique molecular identifier was introduced onto each TCR beta cDNA molecule by a template-switch 5' adaptor carrying 12 random nucleotides. At least 2.5 million CDR3-containing paired-end reads were obtained from each sample. First-strand cDNA synthesis was performed from all RNA using the Mint cDNA synthesis kit, with priming by a TRBC-specific oligonucleotide. Following uracil-DNA glycosylase treatment, all cDNA underwent a first 18-cycle PCR with the universal primers M1SS and BC2_uni_R. The study's processing was this. Each sample was normalized by randomly selecting 1 million high-quality reads, each carrying a distinct molecular identifier. Instead of being binned into consensus sequences, reads with shared molecular identifiers were discarded. MiTCR, with a Q25 quality threshold and the strictest error-elimination algorithm, was used for CDR3 identification, clonotype clustering and error correction. A nonparametric unseen species model with Euler transformation was used to estimate lower-bound total TCR beta diversity. TCRdb reprocessing: public reads trimmed at Q25 with fastp, clones called with MiXCR, in-frame beta chains kept. Entries that share a CDR3 protein sequence are merged under the most common genes and DNA. TCRdb's processing, not the study's, gives the V and J calls here. The sample profile shows about 640,000 distinct CDR3 sequences; about 30% of them were found once. Around 14% of the sample is in the top ten clones.

The roughly 42 donors, aged about 6 to 95 years, were systemically healthy Caucasian individuals from Russia. Around 9.9 milliliters of peripheral blood were collected from each donor into EDTA-treated Vacutainer tubes. Ficoll-Paque density-gradient centrifugation was used to isolate PBMCs, with at least 7 million per sample. Total RNA, at least 6 micrograms per sample, was extracted from PBMCs with Trizol reagent. Naive CD45RAhigh/CD27high T cell percentages were measured by flow cytometry on a PBMC aliquot from every donor. Input material: blood. The V and J segments used are TRBV27 and TRBJ2-7, with a tentative D gene TRBD1 over 6 matching bases. The receptor was isolated from a woman of 80 years or more in good health. The bases read TGTGCCAGCAGTTACAGGGACGGGACCTACGAGCAGTACTTC. This codes for CASSYRDGTYEQYF.